This T cell receptor beta chain is from a study of cytomegalovirus exposure and HLA in healthy donors. Regarding the study as a whole: Most TCR sequences were uncommon, yet certain public TCRs appeared in many donors. In vitro work confirmed that three CMV-associated chains recognize CMV antigens. In a later analysis, TCR beta V- and J-gene trimming was associated with a missense DCLRE1C variant.

The PCR contained 60 Vbeta and 13 Jbeta primers. Here immunoSEQ multiplex PCR was the method, and the copy in TCRdb shows in-frame clones only, minus some. The listing contains about 88,000 clones. A note on this clone: Its matching antigen is unknown.

All donors participated as healthy donors of bone marrow. This CDR3 comprises 14 residues. In germline, CDR1 is MGHRA, CDR2 YSYEKL. Unmatched junction bases numbered 5, after V lost 4 bases and J lost 3 bases. Sequencing was performed on PBMCs. The chain has TRBV4-1 and TRBJ1-1; 7 bases fit TRBD1. The clonotype was recovered from a girl aged 10 to 17 in good health and CMV-seropositive. The CDR3 loop reads CASSPGQSYTEAFF. The CDR3 DNA reads TGCGCCAGCAGCCCGGGACAGTCCTACACTGAAGCTTTCTTT.